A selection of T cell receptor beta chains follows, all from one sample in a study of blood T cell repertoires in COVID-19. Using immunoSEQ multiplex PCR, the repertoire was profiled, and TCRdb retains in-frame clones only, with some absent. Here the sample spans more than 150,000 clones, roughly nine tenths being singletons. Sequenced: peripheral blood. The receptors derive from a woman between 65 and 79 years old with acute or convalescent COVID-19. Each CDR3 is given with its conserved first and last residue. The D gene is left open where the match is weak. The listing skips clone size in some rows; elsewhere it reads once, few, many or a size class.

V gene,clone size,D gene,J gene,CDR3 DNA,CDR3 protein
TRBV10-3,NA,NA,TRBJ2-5,TGTGCCATCAGTACTCAAGAGACCCAGTACTTC,CAISTQETQYF
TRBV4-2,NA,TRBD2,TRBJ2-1,TGTGCCAGCAGCCGCTCACCGACTAGCGATGAGCAGTTCTTC,CASSRSPTSDEQFF
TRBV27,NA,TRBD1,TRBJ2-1,TGTGCCAGCAGCATGGGACAGGGTGGGGTAAATGAGCAGTTCTTC,CASSMGQGGVNEQFF
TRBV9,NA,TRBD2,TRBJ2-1,TGTGCCAGCAGCCCGGGACTAGCGGGAATCTACAATGAGCAGTTCTTC,CASSPGLAGIYNEQFF
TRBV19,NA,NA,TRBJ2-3,TGTGCCAGTAGTCAGGCCTACACAGATACGCAGTATTTT,CASSQAYTDTQYF
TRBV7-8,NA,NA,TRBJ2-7,TGTGCCAGCAGCTTCTCCTCGAATAAGGGTGGAGGTTACGAGCAGTACTTC,CASSFSSNKGGGYEQYF
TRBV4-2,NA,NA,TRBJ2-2,TGTGCCAGCAGCCAACCAGGTGGGAACACCGGGGAGCTGTTTTTT,CASSQPGGNTGELFF
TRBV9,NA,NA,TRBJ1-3,TGTGCCAGCAGCTCTAGCGAATCTGGAAACACCATATATTTT,CASSSSESGNTIYF
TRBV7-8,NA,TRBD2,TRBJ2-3,TGTGCCAGCAGCTTAGATCGGCTAGCGGGAGGGGCAGATACGCAGTATTTT,CASSLDRLAGGADTQYF
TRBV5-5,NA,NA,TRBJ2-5,TGTGCCAGCAGCTTGGACTCCGGGACTGGGGAGACCCAGTACTTC,CASSLDSGTGETQYF
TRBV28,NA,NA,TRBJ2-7,TGTGCCAGCAGTTTGTCAAAACTACCCTACGAGCAGTACTTC,CASSLSKLPYEQYF
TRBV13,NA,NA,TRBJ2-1,TGTGCCAGCAGCTTGCCCCGCACTCAAACCTACAATGAGCAGTTCTTC,CASSLPRTQTYNEQFF
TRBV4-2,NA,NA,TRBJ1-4,TGTGCCAGCAGCCCGAGGGGGGGGACTAATGAAAAACTGTTTTTT,CASSPRGGTNEKLFF
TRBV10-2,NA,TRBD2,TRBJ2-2,TGCGCCAGCAGTTCCCCCCTTGGGCTAGCGCGAACCGGGGGGGCGTCCGGGGAGCTGTTTTTT,CASSSPLGLARTGGASGELFF
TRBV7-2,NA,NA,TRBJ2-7,TGTGCCAGCAGCTTAGCGGCAACCGACTCCTACGAGCAGTACTTC,CASSLAATDSYEQYF
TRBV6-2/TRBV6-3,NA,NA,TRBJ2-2,TGTGCCAGCAGTTTTGGGGCAGGGCTGGTAAACACCGGGGAGCTGTTTTTT,CASSFGAGLVNTGELFF
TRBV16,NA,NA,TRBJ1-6,TGTGCCAGCAGCCTACGATCTGGGTCGGGTAATAATGGTTCACCCCTCCACTTT,CASSLRSGSGNNGSPLHF
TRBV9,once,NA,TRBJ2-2,TGTGCCAGCAGCGTGGGGGCCACCGGGGAGCTGTTTTTT,CASSVGATGELFF
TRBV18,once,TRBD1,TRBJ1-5,TGTGCCAGCTCACAGTCAGGGGGAATGAGCAATCAGCCCCAGCATTTT,CASSQSGGMSNQPQHF
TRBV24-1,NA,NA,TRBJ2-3,TGTGCCACCAGTGACCCCTCGGATACGCAGTATTTT,CATSDPSDTQYF
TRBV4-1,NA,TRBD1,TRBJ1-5,TGCGCCAGCAGCCAAGCAGGGGGCGTAGGTAATCAGCCCCAGCATTTT,CASSQAGGVGNQPQHF
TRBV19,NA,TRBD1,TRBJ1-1,TGTGCCAGTTACGTAGGGGCAGGGGGCGCGTCTGAAGCTTTCTTT,CASYVGAGGASEAFF
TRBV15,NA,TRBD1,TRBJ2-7,TGTGCCACCAGCAGAGGGGACAGGTCAGACGAGCAGTACTTC,CATSRGDRSDEQYF
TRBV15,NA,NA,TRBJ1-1,TGTGCCACCAGCAGAGATCGGGGAGCACTGGAAGCTTTCTTT,CATSRDRGALEAFF
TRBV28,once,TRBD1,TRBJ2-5,TGTGCCAGCAGCCTACAGGGGCAAGAGACCCAGTACTTC,CASSLQGQETQYF
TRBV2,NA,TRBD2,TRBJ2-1,TGTGCCAGCAGTGAATTGGCGGGAGGATGGAATGAGCAGTTCTTC,CASSELAGGWNEQFF
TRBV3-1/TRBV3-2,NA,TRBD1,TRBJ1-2,TGTGCCAGCAGCCAAGAGTATCAGACAGGGGCCTATGGCTACACCTTC,CASSQEYQTGAYGYTF
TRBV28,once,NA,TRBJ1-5,TGTGCCAGCAGAGTCTATAGCAATCAGCCCCAGCATTTT,CASRVYSNQPQHF
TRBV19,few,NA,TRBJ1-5,TGTGCCAGTACCGCTTGGAAGGGGGTCAATCAGCCCCAGCATTTT,CASTAWKGVNQPQHF
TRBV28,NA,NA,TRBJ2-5,TGTGCCAGCAGTTTACGGGGGTCGCAAGAGACCCAGTACTTC,CASSLRGSQETQYF